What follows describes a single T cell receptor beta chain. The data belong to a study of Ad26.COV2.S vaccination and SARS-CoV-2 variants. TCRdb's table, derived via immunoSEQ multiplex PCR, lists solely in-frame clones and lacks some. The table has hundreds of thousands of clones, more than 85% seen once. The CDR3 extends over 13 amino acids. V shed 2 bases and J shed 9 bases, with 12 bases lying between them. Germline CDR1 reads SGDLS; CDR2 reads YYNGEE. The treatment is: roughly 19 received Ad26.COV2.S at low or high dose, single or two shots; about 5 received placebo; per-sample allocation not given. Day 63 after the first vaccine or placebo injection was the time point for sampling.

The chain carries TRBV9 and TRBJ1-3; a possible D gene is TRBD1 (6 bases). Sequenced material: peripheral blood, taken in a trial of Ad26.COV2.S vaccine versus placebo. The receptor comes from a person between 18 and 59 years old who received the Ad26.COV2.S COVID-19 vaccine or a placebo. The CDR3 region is CASSVGEGGTIYF. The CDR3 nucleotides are TGTGCCAGCAGCGTGGGGGAAGGGGGCACCATATATTTT.